The subject of this entry is one T cell receptor (beta chain). Antigen specificity is unknown. The entry originates in a study of CD8 T cells in ankylosing spondylitis. Each CDR3 protein gets one entry after TCRdb re-called the 5' RACE reads with MiXCR. The table records under 200,000 distinct CDR3 sequences, around 8.9% of them present only once. The trim removed 2 bases at V and 1 base at J, leaving 1 base unmatched. CDR1 and CDR2 from the germline V gene are SGHRS and YFSETQ. CDR3 length: 15 residues. Whole-study results and caveats: As reported, disease-linked clones showed significant enrichment in matched ankylosing spondylitis synovial fluid.

Sequenced sample: blood, either unsorted or a sorted T cell fraction (not recorded which). The origin of this receptor is a female donor with ankylosing spondylitis or in good health (not recorded which). The gene calls are TRBV5-1 and TRBJ2-3; 10 bases map to TRBD2. DNA of the CDR3: TGCGCCAGCAGCTTCGGGACTAGCGGCACAGATACGCAGTATTTT. Protein product: CASSFGTSGTDTQYF.